Below, 23 T cell receptor beta chains from the same sample are listed, as sequenced in a study of PD-1 blockade in classical Hodgkin lymphoma. Generated by immunoSEQ multiplex PCR, the TCRdb table keeps only in-frame clones and is missing some. Of around 43,000 clones detected, around four fifths appear once; the ten largest clones hold 13%. Each patient relapsed following autologous stem cell transplantation, and prior brentuximab vedotin exposure differed. The sample here was peripheral blood mononuclear cells (PBMCs), taken at baseline. The receptors were sampled from a human donor with classical Hodgkin lymphoma.

This chain links TRBV7-2 with TRBJ2-2, with D perhaps matching TRBD2 (5 bases). Trimming left V 7 bases short and J 3 bases short, with 18 bases between. The CDR3 has 16 amino acids. CDR1 and CDR2 (germline): SGHTA, FQGNSA. The CDR3 loop reads CASIPGLEIHTGELFF. The CDR3 DNA follows: TGTGCCAGCATCCCCGGACTGGAAATCCACACCGGGGAGCTGTTTTTT.

In this sample, this clone turned up once. This chain connects TRBV6-1 to TRBJ2-3; possibly TRBD2 for D (7 bases). Germline CDR1 reads MNHNS; CDR2 reads SASEGT. Between the trimmed V and J ends, which lost 3 bases and 0 bases, there was a span of 13 bases. The CDR3 sequence is 16 residues long. In nucleotides, the CDR3 is TGTGCCAGCAGTGAGCTTGGGGGGGCTAGCACAGATACGCAGTATTTT. Translated: CASSELGGASTDTQYF.

The chain recombines TRBV16 with TRBJ1-2, with D unclear. Germline V CDR1 and CDR2: KGHSY, FQNENV. The CDR3 consists of 15 residues. Trimming removed 0 bases at V and 4 bases at J, with 12 bases between. This CDR3 reads CASSQSPEVSYGYTF. The CDR3 bases are TGTGCCAGCAGCCAATCCCCGGAGGTATCCTATGGCTACACCTTC.

The chain links TRBV7-6 to TRBJ2-3, with D perhaps assigned TRBD1 or TRBD2 (5 bases each). This CDR3 is built from 16 residues. Trimming stripped 1 base from V and 3 bases from J, with 14 bases between. Per germline, CDR1 SGHVS and CDR2 FNYEAQ. The CDR3 reads CASSLDGAGRTDTQYF. In nucleotides, the CDR3 is TGTGCCAGCAGCTTAGACGGGGCAGGGAGAACAGATACGCAGTATTTT.

This clone occurred a few times. The chain recombines TRBV4-1 with TRBJ2-3; D is undetermined. Germline loops: CDR1 MGHRA, CDR2 YSYEKL. V lost 1 base and J lost 1, with 6 bases in between. This CDR3 is 14 amino acids long. The CDR3 region has the DNA TGCGCCAGCAGCCAAGGACCAGGCACAGATACGCAGTATTTT. Translating gives CASSQGPGTDTQYF.

V is TRBV6-1 and J is TRBJ2-7; D is perhaps TRBD2 (6 bases). Trimming left V 3 bases short and J 2 bases short, with 11 bases between. The CDR3 totals 14 residues. Germline V CDR1 and CDR2: MNHNS, SASEGT. CDR3 loop: CASSEGDFPYEQYF. The CDR3 coding sequence is TGTGCCAGCAGTGAGGGGGACTTCCCCTACGAGCAGTACTTC.

The rearrangement uses TRBV15 and TRBJ1-4; D remains ambiguous. The CDR3 consists of 13 residues. The V and J ends lost 0 bases and 6 bases respectively, with 5 bases between them. In germline, CDR1 is LNHNV, CDR2 YYDKDF (reference sequence). CDR3 coding DNA: TGTGCCACCAGCAGAGATAAGGATGAAAAACTGTTTTTT. This gives the protein CATSRDKDEKLFF.

CDR3 in DNA: TGTGCCAGCACCTTAGGGGGGGGGCGGGGCCCCACAGATACGCAGTATTTT. It yields the protein CASTLGGGRGPTDTQYF. The genes are TRBV9 and TRBJ2-3; a possible D gene is TRBD2 (7 bases). The V and J ends lost 6 bases and 2 bases respectively, with 22 bases between them. This CDR3 region has 17 residues. CDR1 SGDLS and CDR2 YYNGEE come from the germline V gene.

The chain links TRBV19 to TRBJ2-2; 8 nucleotides agree with TRBD1. Germline lookup yields CDR1 LNHDA and CDR2 SQIVND (reference sequence). Unmatched junction bases numbered 1, after V lost 3 bases and J lost 1 base. The CDR3 extends over 15 amino acids. The CDR3 region has the DNA TGTGCCAGTAGTATGGACAGGGTGAACACCGGGGAGCTGTTTTTT. Its translation: CASSMDRVNTGELFF.

This chain connects TRBV18 to TRBJ1-3, with unresolved D. V lost 3 bases and J lost 0, with 12 bases in between. CDR3 length: 16 amino acids. The germline V gene has CDR1 KGHSH and CDR2 LQKENI. The CDR3: CASSPRQALSGNTIYF. As DNA, the CDR3 is TGTGCCAGCTCACCGAGGCAGGCTCTCTCTGGAAACACCATATATTTT.

J is TRBJ2-3 and V is TRBV20-1; D gene ambiguous. This CDR3 is 11 amino acids long. V was pared by 8 bases and J by 2 bases, with 8 bases between. From germline, CDR1 is DFQATT and CDR2 SNEGSKA (reference sequence). As DNA, the CDR3 is TGCAGTTCCCTCATCACAGATACGCAGTATTTT. Its translation: CSSLITDTQYF.

The chain joins TRBV6-6 to TRBJ2-1, with 10 bases identical to TRBD2. Losses at the gene ends were 7 bases for V and 7 bases for J; bases not matched to a gene: 7. Germline-derived CDR1 and CDR2 are MNHNY and SVGAGI (reference sequence). The CDR3 is 14 amino acids. As DNA, the CDR3 is TGTGCCAGCAACCTAGCGGGGGACGGGAATGAGCAGTTCTTC. Translated: CASNLAGDGNEQFF.

This clone was counted a few times. CDR3 bases: TGTGCCAGCAGCGTAGTATCTGGGAGCAGCATTCAGTACTTC. Amino acids: CASSVVSGSSIQYF. The rearrangement joins TRBV9 to TRBJ2-4; maybe TRBD2 (5 bases). The CDR3 has 14 residues. Germline V lookup: CDR1 SGDLS, CDR2 YYNGEE. V was cut by 0 bases and J by 9 bases, with 13 bases left in between.

This clone occurred once. V and J are TRBV7-2 and TRBJ2-3, with D tentatively TRBD1 (5 bases). CDR1 and CDR2 from the germline V gene are SGHTA and FQGNSA. CDR3 size: 15 residues. V was clipped by 6 bases and J by 2 bases, with 15 bases between them. The CDR3 sequence is CASRRAADITDTQYF. The CDR3 DNA reads TGTGCCAGCAGACGGGCGGCGGACATCACAGATACGCAGTATTTT.

The chain recombines TRBV15 with TRBJ2-1; D ambiguous. The CDR3 sequence is 14 residues long. Germline V lookup: CDR1 LNHNV, CDR2 YYDKDF (reference sequence). V was clipped by 0 bases and J by 4 bases, with 7 bases between them. CDR3 nucleotides: TGTGCCACCAGCAGAGACGGCCGGTACAATGAGCAGTTCTTC. It translates to CATSRDGRYNEQFF. Combining the CDR3 with reference TRBV15 and TRBJ2-1 gives the whole variable domain DAMVIQNPRYQVTQFGKPVTLSCSQTLNHNVMYWYQQKSSQAPKLLFHYYDKDFNNEADTPDNFQSRRPNTSFCFLDIRSPGLGDTAMYLCATSRDGRYNEQFFGPGTRLTVL.

The rearrangement joins TRBV6-4 to TRBJ2-7; either TRBD1 or TRBD2 may fit D (5 bases each). Germline assignment: CDR1 MRHNA and CDR2 SNTAGT. This CDR3 region has 16 residues. V was trimmed by 0 bases and J by 2 bases, leaving 14 bases between them. The CDR3 DNA is TGTGCCAGCAGTGACTCGAAATGGGACGGCACCTACGAGCAGTACTTC. Translated: CASSDSKWDGTYEQYF.

This clone has just a few counts. The chain is built from TRBV5-6 and TRBJ1-2, with D possibly TRBD1 on 6 matching bases. V was pared by 2 bases and J by 7 bases, with 9 bases between. The germline V gene encodes CDR1 SGHDT and CDR2 YYEEEE. The CDR3 sequence is 12 residues long. CDR3 residues: CASSFTGSGYTF. The CDR3 nucleotides are TGTGCCAGCAGCTTCACAGGGTCTGGCTACACCTTC.

The chain has TRBV11-2 and TRBJ1-6, with D possibly being TRBD1 (5 bases). The CDR3 has 14 residues. Trimming removed 1 base at V and 10 bases at J, with 11 bases between. Germline CDR1 is SGHAT and CDR2 is FQNNGV. The CDR3 loop is CASSLGGGESPLHF. Here the CDR3 DNA reads TGTGCCAGCAGCTTAGGGGGCGGGGAGTCACCCCTCCACTTT.

The sample holds one count of this clone. This chain links TRBV19 with TRBJ2-7; D is perhaps TRBD1 (5 bases). The V and J ends lost 7 bases and 5 bases respectively, with 12 bases between them. The CDR3 contains 12 residues. CDR1 and CDR2 (germline): LNHDA, SQIVND (reference sequence). The CDR3 reads CASTDWGHEQYF. The CDR3 nucleotides read TGTGCCAGTACTGACTGGGGCCACGAGCAGTACTTC.

The J gene is TRBJ2-3, the V gene TRBV5-1, with 7 bases fitting TRBD2. Per germline, CDR1 SGHRS and CDR2 YFSETQ. The V gene end was trimmed by 4 bases and the J gene end by 5 bases; junction bases not matched to a gene: 4. The CDR3 consists of 13 residues. The chain's CDR3 is CASSGEGGDTQYF. The CDR3 bases are TGCGCCAGCAGCGGGGAGGGAGGAGATACGCAGTATTTT.

The CDR3 region has the DNA TGTGCCAGCAGCTTAGCGGCTGCGGTAGCGGGGGCTGGACTGGAGACCCAGTACTTC. It translates to CASSLAAAVAGAGLETQYF. This chain connects TRBV7-9 to TRBJ2-5; 9 nucleotides line up with TRBD2. This CDR3 comprises 19 residues. Germline V gene data show CDR1 as SEHNR and CDR2 as FQNEAQ (reference sequence). V lost 0 bases to trimming and J lost 5 bases; unmatched junction nucleotides: 16.

The gene calls are TRBV11-2 and TRBJ1-4; TRBD1 aligns across 8 bases. Germline V gene data show CDR1 as SGHAT and CDR2 as FQNNGV. CDR3 size: 14 residues. Unmatched junction bases numbered 4, after V lost 5 bases and J lost 5 bases. CDR3 bases: TGTGCCAGCAGCGGCCGGGACAGGAATGAAAAACTGTTTTTT. Its protein is CASSGRDRNEKLFF.

The chain joins TRBV6-6 to TRBJ1-4; weak D call: TRBD1 (5 bases). Germline V lookup: CDR1 MNHNY, CDR2 SVGAGI (reference sequence). The V gene lost 1 base and the J gene lost 6 bases, with 9 bases spanning the gap. This CDR3 spans 14 amino acids. The CDR3 region is CASSYWGGDEKLFF. The CDR3 nucleotides read TGTGCCAGCAGTTACTGGGGGGGGGATGAAAAACTGTTTTTT.